One sample yielded the 32 T cell receptor beta chains listed below, sequenced in a study of memory CD8 T cells in hepatitis C reinfection (dated by TCRdb to the late 2010s). Library preparation employed the immunoSEQ multiplex PCR assay. The source is immuneACCESS, and TCRdb retained only in-frame sequences with V and J called. Part of the clones is not carried over; for the studies checked, unresolved V genes explain less than half of this, and the remainder is unexplained. This sample comprises around 47,000 clones, more than 75% of them detected only once. Around 1.2% of the sample rests with the top ten. The time point label of this sample denotes: peak reinfection, 3 to 8 weeks after reinfection detection. Sorted cells were sequenced directly ex vivo, without in vitro expansion prior to TCR sequencing. The sample comprised naive CD8+ T cells sorted from blood. Read against the paper, the sample's cell subset or site label means: total naive CD8+CD45RO- T cells. All receptors derive from a man younger than 30 with hepatitis C virus infection.

This rearrangement joins TRBV7-8 to TRBJ1-6, with D unclear. Germline assignment: CDR1 SGHVS and CDR2 FQNEAQ. Trimming stripped 6 bases from V and 0 bases from J, with 12 bases between. The CDR3 is 16 residues long. For the CDR3, the DNA is TGTGCCAGCAGTACCTCCTCGAGCTCCTATAATTCACCCCTCCACTTT. This codes for CASSTSSSSYNSPLHF.

This clone was seen only once. V usage is TRBV19 and J usage is TRBJ2-7; 14 bases are shared with TRBD2. The CDR3 contains 17 residues. The ends lost 3 bases at V and 3 bases at J; junction bases unmatched: 7. Germline V gives CDR1 LNHDA, CDR2 SQIVND (reference sequence). CDR3 residues: CASSMGLAGEAGYEQYF. For the CDR3, the DNA is TGTGCCAGTAGTATGGGACTAGCGGGAGAGGCCGGCTACGAGCAGTACTTC.

This sequence joins TRBV11-1 and TRBJ2-1; D gene uncertain. Trimming cost V 2 bases and J 0 bases, with 11 bases left between them. CDR1 is SGHAT, CDR2 FQDESV, per germline (reference sequence). The CDR3 covers 16 residues. Here the CDR3 DNA reads TGTGCCAGCAGCTTATTCGGCGGAAGCTCCTACAATGAGCAGTTCTTC. This sequence encodes CASSLFGGSSYNEQFF.

The CDR3 nucleotides are TGCAGCGTTGTAGGCCGACAGGGGGCGCGGAGCACAGATACGCAGTATTTT. Encoded protein: CSVVGRQGARSTDTQYF. The genes are TRBV29-1 and TRBJ2-3; TRBD1 agrees at 10 bases. The length of the CDR3 is 17 residues. The V and J ends lost 4 bases and 0 bases, in that order; junction bases with no gene match: 10. CDR1 and CDR2 (germline): SQVTM, ANQGSEA.

The rearrangement links TRBV4-2 to TRBJ1-1; TRBD1 matches 11 bases. With 5 bases clipped from V and 10 bases from J, the junction kept 6 bases outside the gene matches. The CDR3 consists of 13 residues. Looked up from germline, CDR1 is LGHNA and CDR2 is YNFKEQ. The CDR3 here is CASSFGTGGIAFF. In nucleotides, the CDR3 is TGTGCCAGCAGCTTCGGGACAGGGGGAATAGCTTTCTTT.

CDR3 nucleotides: TGTGCCAGCAGCTTACTCACGAACACTGAAGCTTTCTTT. It translates to CASSLLTNTEAFF. The gene calls are TRBV5-4 and TRBJ1-1; D uncertain. This CDR3 comprises 13 residues. Trimming removed 2 bases from V and 1 base from J, with 6 bases in between. Germline V gene lookup returns CDR1 SGHNT and CDR2 YYREEE (reference sequence).

This chain links TRBV7-2 with TRBJ2-3; 14 bases are a match to TRBD2. After removal of 5 bases from V and 4 bases from J, the junction contained 5 bases not matched to a gene. The CDR3 has 16 amino acids. Germline V lookup: CDR1 SGHTA, CDR2 FQGNSA. The chain's CDR3 is CASSPGLAGEADTQYF. The CDR3 bases are TGTGCCAGCAGCCCGGGACTAGCGGGGGAGGCAGATACGCAGTATTTT. The variable domain in full, with the rest retrieved from reference TRBV7-2 and TRBJ2-3, is GAGVSQSPSNKVTEKGKDVELRCDPISGHTALYWYRQSLGQGLEFLIYFQGNSAPDKSGLPSDRFSAERTGGSVSTLTIQRTQQEDSAVYLCASSPGLAGEADTQYFGPGTRLTVL.

This clone was detected only once. V is TRBV6-6 and J is TRBJ2-7; 8 nucleotides line up with TRBD1. The junction had 5 bases not matched to a gene; V was cut back by 5 bases and J by 5 bases. This CDR3 comprises 13 residues. CDR1 is MNHNY and CDR2 is SVGAGI in the germline V gene (reference sequence). The CDR3 DNA sequence: TGTGCCAGCAGTGTCGGACAGGGCAACGAGCAGTACTTC. It translates to CASSVGQGNEQYF.

This clone was picked up one time. The chain joins TRBV27 to TRBJ1-1, with D perhaps matching TRBD1 (6 bases). Per the germline V gene, CDR1 is MNHEY and CDR2 is SMNVEV (reference sequence). V lost 5 bases and J lost 3, with 13 bases in between. This CDR3 is 14 amino acids long. The CDR3 spells CASSPSTGYTEAFF. The DNA of the CDR3 is TGTGCCAGCAGTCCCTCCACAGGGTACACTGAAGCTTTCTTT.

This sequence joins TRBV27 and TRBJ2-3, with 12 bases identical to TRBD2. V trimming: 3 bases; J trimming: 2 bases; junction bases outside the gene matches: 3. The V gene's germline CDR1 is MNHEY and CDR2 SMNVEV (reference sequence). The CDR3 runs to 16 residues. CDR3 region: CASSFLAGGPTDTQYF. CDR3 nucleotides: TGTGCCAGCAGTTTCCTAGCGGGAGGGCCCACAGATACGCAGTATTTT.

This rearrangement joins TRBV13 to TRBJ2-2; a weak D match, TRBD2 (5 bases). CDR1 and CDR2 (germline): PRHDT, FYEKMQ (reference sequence). This CDR3 has 15 residues. The V and J ends lost 4 bases and 6 bases respectively, with 15 bases between them. CDR3 residues: CASSSRDSPPGELFF. For the CDR3, the DNA is TGTGCCAGCAGCTCCCGGGATAGCCCCCCCGGGGAGCTGTTTTTT.

V usage is TRBV27 and J usage is TRBJ1-2; TRBD1 might be the D (5 bases). The CDR3 spans 13 residues. Germline V gene data show CDR1 as MNHEY and CDR2 as SMNVEV (reference sequence). V was cut by 2 bases and J by 4 bases, with 8 bases left in between. DNA of the CDR3: TGTGCCAGCAGTTTAGGGCAGGGCTATGGCTACACCTTC. It codes for CASSLGQGYGYTF.

The rearrangement links TRBV7-9 to TRBJ1-6, with TRBD1 as a possible D gene (6 bases). V shed 6 bases and J shed 3 bases, with 9 bases lying between them. There are 14 residues in the CDR3. Germline V gives CDR1 SEHNR, CDR2 FQNEAQ (reference sequence). Written as DNA, the CDR3 is TGTGCCAGCAGTATGGACAGCTATAATTCACCCCTCCACTTT. This gives the protein CASSMDSYNSPLHF.

CDR3 coding DNA: TGCGCCAGCAGCCAGGGAGACAGGGAGGAACTTTATGGCTACACCTTC. This sequence encodes CASSQGDREELYGYTF. This chain links TRBV4-3 with TRBJ1-2, with 7 bases aligning to TRBD1. The CDR3 runs 16 residues. Germline-derived CDR1 and CDR2 are LGHNA and YSLEER. Trimming cost V 3 bases and J 5 bases; bases outside gene matches: 12.

The V call is TRBV4-1, the J call TRBJ2-3; D call uncertain. V lost 1 base, J lost 1 base, and 6 bases lay in between. This CDR3 region has 14 residues. CDR1 and CDR2 (germline): MGHRA, YSYEKL. DNA of the CDR3: TGCGCCAGCAGCCAAGTTTCTGGCACAGATACGCAGTATTTT. Its protein is CASSQVSGTDTQYF.

The chain uses TRBV29-1 and TRBJ2-3, with D perhaps TRBD2 (5 bases). The length of the CDR3 is 16 residues. Deletions cut 3 bases from V and 4 bases from J, with 20 bases between. CDR1 and CDR2 from the germline V gene are SQVTM and ANQGSEA. CDR3 amino acids: CSVDGEGVRTADTQYF. CDR3 DNA: TGCAGCGTTGATGGAGAGGGTGTGCGCACAGCAGATACGCAGTATTTT.

The chain links TRBV19 to TRBJ2-1; TRBD2 agrees at 12 bases. Germline trimming cut 5 bases from V and 4 bases from J; bases unmatched to any gene: 9. Germline V gene sequence: CDR1 LNHDA, CDR2 SQIVND (reference sequence). The length of the CDR3 is 17 residues. In nucleotides, the CDR3 is TGTGCCAGTAGTCCCTCCCTAGCGGGGGGGCATTACAATGAGCAGTTCTTC. Translation: CASSPSLAGGHYNEQFF.

V gene TRBV29-1 combines with J gene TRBJ2-3; a possible D gene is TRBD2 (5 bases). This CDR3 has 12 amino acids. Germline CDR1 reads SQVTM; CDR2 reads ANQGSEA. V lost 6 bases and J 1 base, leaving 8 bases between the germline ends. The chain's CDR3 is CSVRRGTDTQYF. As DNA, the CDR3 is TGCAGCGTGAGGCGGGGCACAGATACGCAGTATTTT.

The genes are TRBV11-2 and TRBJ2-3; the match to TRBD2 covers 9 bases. The germline V gene encodes CDR1 SGHAT and CDR2 FQNNGV. Trimming took 0 bases from V and 4 from J; bases not matched to a gene: 11. This CDR3 spans 18 amino acids. For the CDR3, the DNA is TGTGCCAGCAGCTTAGATCCGGTTAGCGGGAGTGTCGCAGATACGCAGTATTTT. Translated, it gives CASSLDPVSGSVADTQYF.

V is TRBV11-2 and J is TRBJ1-2; D gene unclear. V was cut by 3 bases and J by 2 bases, with 13 bases left in between. The CDR3 length is 15 residues. Germline CDR1 reads SGHAT; CDR2 reads FQNNGV. Written as DNA, the CDR3 is TGTGCCAGCAGCTTTAGAGGGAACGTCAACTATGGCTACACCTTC. Its translation is CASSFRGNVNYGYTF.

CDR3 in DNA: TGTGCCAGCAGCTTGGGAGGCCTCGCCAATGAGCAGTTCTTC. Its translation is CASSLGGLANEQFF. This sequence joins TRBV5-4 and TRBJ2-1; D unresolved. CDR1 and CDR2 (germline): SGHNT, YYREEE (reference sequence). The length of the CDR3 is 14 residues. V gave up 0 bases and J gave up 6 bases, with 10 bases separating them.

V and J are TRBV11-2 and TRBJ2-1; tentatively, D is TRBD1 (6 bases). The germline V and J ends were trimmed by 1 base and 8 bases, with 15 bases remaining between them. Germline-derived CDR1 and CDR2 are SGHAT and FQNNGV. This CDR3 has 15 residues. CDR3 region: CASSLGGREIDEQFF. The CDR3, as DNA: TGTGCCAGCAGCTTAGGGGGGCGCGAGATTGATGAGCAGTTCTTC.

This chain links TRBV6-5 with TRBJ2-2, with TRBD2 as a possible D gene (6 bases). Trimming took 3 bases from V and 3 from J, leaving 8 bases between them. The CDR3 contains 14 residues. In germline, CDR1 is MNHEY, CDR2 SVGAGI. The CDR3 DNA reads TGTGCCAGCAGTTATGGAGGGTACACCGGGGAGCTGTTTTTT. This sequence encodes CASSYGGYTGELFF.

The chain links TRBV29-1 to TRBJ2-1, with TRBD1 identical over 10 bases. The CDR3 totals 14 residues. With 0 bases clipped from V and 9 bases from J, the junction kept 5 bases outside the gene matches. The V gene's germline CDR1 is SQVTM and CDR2 ANQGSEA. CDR3 in DNA: TGCAGCGTTGAAGAGGACAGGGGGGTCGGTGAGCAGTTCTTC. Its translation: CSVEEDRGVGEQFF.

This clone was picked up a small number of times. This rearrangement joins TRBV10-3 to TRBJ1-3; the D gene is possibly TRBD1 (5 bases). V was pared by 2 bases and J by 0 bases, with 11 bases between. From germline, CDR1 is ENHRY and CDR2 SYGVKD. The length of the CDR3 is 16 residues. Here the CDR3 DNA reads TGTGCCATCAGTGAGGCACAGGCTTACTCTGGAAACACCATATATTTT. As protein: CAISEAQAYSGNTIYF.

The rearrangement joins TRBV19 to TRBJ2-2, with 8 positions matching TRBD2. The germline V gene has CDR1 LNHDA and CDR2 SQIVND (reference sequence). This CDR3 region has 15 residues. Losses at the gene ends were 3 bases for V and 9 bases for J; bases not matched to a gene: 9. The CDR3 is CASSMGTRGGRELFF. The CDR3 nucleotides are TGTGCCAGTAGTATGGGGACTAGGGGTGGTCGGGAGCTGTTTTTT.

This sequence joins TRBV11-2 and TRBJ2-3, with 7 positions matching TRBD1. The ends lost 4 bases at V and 1 base at J; junction bases unmatched: 8. Germline loops: CDR1 SGHAT, CDR2 FQNNGV. This CDR3 has 16 amino acids. CDR3: CASSYLGGQGTDTQYF. CDR3 in DNA: TGTGCCAGCAGCTATCTCGGCGGACAGGGCACAGATACGCAGTATTTT.

The rearrangement links TRBV5-1 to TRBJ2-7, with 7 bases lining up with TRBD1. The CDR3 is made up of 15 amino acids. The trim removed 0 bases at V and 4 bases at J, leaving 7 bases unmatched. CDR1 is SGHRS, CDR2 YFSETQ, per germline. CDR3 protein: CASSLGQGIVYEQYF. The CDR3 nucleotides read TGCGCCAGCAGCTTGGGACAGGGTATCGTTTACGAGCAGTACTTC.

This clone showed up just a few times. This rearrangement joins TRBV28 to TRBJ1-4, with 7 positions matching TRBD1. This CDR3 contains 16 residues. Germline assignment: CDR1 MDHEN and CDR2 SYDVKM. The J segment lost 4 bases and the V segment lost 6 bases, leaving 11 bases of the junction unmatched. The CDR3 DNA reads as TGTGCCAGCAGCTCTACTTCAGGGGGAGTTAATGAAAAACTGTTTTTT. It yields the protein CASSSTSGGVNEKLFF.

A word on this clone: A junction boundary mismatches the germline segment, possibly from a read error. The chain recombines TRBV7-9 with TRBJ1-3, with 9 bases lining up with TRBD1. Germline V gives CDR1 SEHNR, CDR2 FQNEAQ (reference sequence). This CDR3 contains 15 residues. CDR3 in DNA: TGTGCCAGCAGCATACTGGGACAGGGTAGAAACGCCATATATTTT. Its translation: CASSILGQGRNAIYF.

The V and J genes are TRBV5-8 and TRBJ1-4; D gene uncertain. CDR3 length: 14 residues. Trimming removed 2 bases from V and 4 bases from J, with 9 bases in between. CDR1 is SGHTS, CDR2 YDEGEE, per germline. CDR3 amino acids: CASSFGIHNEKLFF. CDR3 coding DNA: TGTGCCAGCAGCTTTGGCATACATAATGAAAAACTGTTTTTT.

The CDR3 DNA is TGTGCCAGCAGTTTCAGAGGGCCTGTTGATACGCAGTATTTT. It yields the protein CASSFRGPVDTQYF. The V gene is TRBV28, the J gene TRBJ2-3, with TRBD2 as a possible D gene (5 bases). Germline V gives CDR1 MDHEN, CDR2 SYDVKM. V lost 3 bases and J 6 bases, leaving 13 bases between the germline ends. The CDR3 totals 14 residues.